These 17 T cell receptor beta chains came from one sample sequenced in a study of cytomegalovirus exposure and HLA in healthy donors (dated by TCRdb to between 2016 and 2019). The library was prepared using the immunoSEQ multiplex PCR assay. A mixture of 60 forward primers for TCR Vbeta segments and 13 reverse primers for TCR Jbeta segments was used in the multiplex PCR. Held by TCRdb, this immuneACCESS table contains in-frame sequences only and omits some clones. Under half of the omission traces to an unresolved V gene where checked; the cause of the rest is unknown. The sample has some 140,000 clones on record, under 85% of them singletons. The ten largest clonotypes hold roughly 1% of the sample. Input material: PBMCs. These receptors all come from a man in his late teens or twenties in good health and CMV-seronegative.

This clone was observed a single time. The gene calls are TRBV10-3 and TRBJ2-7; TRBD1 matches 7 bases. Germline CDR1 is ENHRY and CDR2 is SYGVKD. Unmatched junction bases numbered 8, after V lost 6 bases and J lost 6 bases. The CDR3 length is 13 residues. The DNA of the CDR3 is TGTGCCATCAGAAGACAGGGAGTAACCGAGCAGTACTTC. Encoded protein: CAIRRQGVTEQYF.

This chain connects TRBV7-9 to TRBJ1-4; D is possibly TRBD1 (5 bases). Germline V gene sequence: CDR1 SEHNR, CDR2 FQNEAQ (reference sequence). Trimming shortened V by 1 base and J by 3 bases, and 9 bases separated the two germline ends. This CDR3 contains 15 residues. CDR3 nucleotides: TGTGCCAGCAGCTTAGGGCCGGGGGCTAATGAAAAACTGTTTTTT. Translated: CASSLGPGANEKLFF.

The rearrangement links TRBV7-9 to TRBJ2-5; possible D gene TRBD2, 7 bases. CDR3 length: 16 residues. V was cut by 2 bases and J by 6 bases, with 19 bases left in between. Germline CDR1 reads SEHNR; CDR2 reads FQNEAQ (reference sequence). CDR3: CASSLRGGLGPQTQYF. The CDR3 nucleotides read TGTGCCAGCAGCTTAAGGGGGGGTTTGGGTCCGCAGACCCAGTACTTC.

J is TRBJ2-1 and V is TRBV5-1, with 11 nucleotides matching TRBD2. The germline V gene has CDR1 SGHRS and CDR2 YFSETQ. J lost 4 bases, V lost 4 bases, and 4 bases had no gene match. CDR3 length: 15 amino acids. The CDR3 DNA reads TGCGCCAGCAGCGGCGTAGCGGGGGGGTACAATGAGCAGTTCTTC. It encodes CASSGVAGGYNEQFF.

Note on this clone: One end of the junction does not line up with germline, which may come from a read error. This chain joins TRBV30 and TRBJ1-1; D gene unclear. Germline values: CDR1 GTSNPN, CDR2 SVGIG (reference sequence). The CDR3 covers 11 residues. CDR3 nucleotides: TGTGCCTGGAGTGTTTTAGTCCTGACGGGGTTT. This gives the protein CAWSVLVLTGF. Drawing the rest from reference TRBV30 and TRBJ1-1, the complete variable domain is SQTIHQWPATLVQPVGSPLSLECTVEGTSNPNLYWYRQAAGRGLQLLFYSVGIGQISSEVPQNLSASRPQDRQFILSSKKLLLSDSGFYLCAWSVLVLTGFGQGTRLTVV.

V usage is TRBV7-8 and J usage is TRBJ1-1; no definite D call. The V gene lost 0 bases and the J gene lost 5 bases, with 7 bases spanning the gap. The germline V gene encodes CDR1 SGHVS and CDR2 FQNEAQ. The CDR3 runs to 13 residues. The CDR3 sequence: CASSLALSTEAFF. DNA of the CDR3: TGTGCCAGCAGCTTAGCGCTTAGTACTGAAGCTTTCTTT.

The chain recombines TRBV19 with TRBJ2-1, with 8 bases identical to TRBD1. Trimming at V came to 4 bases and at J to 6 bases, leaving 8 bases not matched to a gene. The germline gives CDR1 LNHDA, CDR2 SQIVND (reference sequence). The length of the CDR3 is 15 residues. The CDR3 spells CASSTRQGTLNEQFF. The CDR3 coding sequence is TGTGCCAGTAGTACCCGACAGGGGACTCTCAATGAGCAGTTCTTC.

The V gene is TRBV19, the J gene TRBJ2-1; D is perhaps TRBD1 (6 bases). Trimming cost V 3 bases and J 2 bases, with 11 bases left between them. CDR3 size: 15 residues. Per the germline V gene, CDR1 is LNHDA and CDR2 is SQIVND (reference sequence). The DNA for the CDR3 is TGTGCCAGTAGTATCCCAGGGGTAGCCTACAATGAGCAGTTCTTC. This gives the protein CASSIPGVAYNEQFF.

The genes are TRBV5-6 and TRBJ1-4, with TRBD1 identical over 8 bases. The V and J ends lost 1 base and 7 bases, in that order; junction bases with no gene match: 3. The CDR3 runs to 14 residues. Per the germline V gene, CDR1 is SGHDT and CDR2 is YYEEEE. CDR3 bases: TGTGCCAGCAGCTTGCAGGGGGCTGGTGAAAAACTGTTTTTT. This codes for CASSLQGAGEKLFF.

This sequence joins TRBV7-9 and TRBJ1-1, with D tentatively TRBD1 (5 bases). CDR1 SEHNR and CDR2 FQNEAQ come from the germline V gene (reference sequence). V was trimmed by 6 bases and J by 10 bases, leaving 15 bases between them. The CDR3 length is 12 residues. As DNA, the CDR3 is TGTGCCAGCAGTTTGTCGACAGAGTCAGCTTTCTTT. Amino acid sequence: CASSLSTESAFF.

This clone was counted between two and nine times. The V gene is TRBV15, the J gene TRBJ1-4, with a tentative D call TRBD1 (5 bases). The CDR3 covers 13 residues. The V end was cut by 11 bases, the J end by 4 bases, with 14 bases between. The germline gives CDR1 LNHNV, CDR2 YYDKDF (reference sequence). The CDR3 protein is CASSTAINEKLFF. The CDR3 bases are TGTGCCTCCTCGACAGCTATTAATGAAAAACTGTTTTTT. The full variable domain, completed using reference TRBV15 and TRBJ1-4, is DAMVIQNPRYQVTQFGKPVTLSCSQTLNHNVMYWYQQKSSQAPKLLFHYYDKDFNNEADTPDNFQSRRPNTSFCFLDIRSPGLGDTAMYLCASSTAINEKLFFGSGTQLSVL.

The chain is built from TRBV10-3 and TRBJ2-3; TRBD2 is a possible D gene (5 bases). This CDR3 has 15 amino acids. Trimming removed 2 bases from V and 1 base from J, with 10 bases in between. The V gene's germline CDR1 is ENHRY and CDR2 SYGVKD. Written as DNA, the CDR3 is TGTGCCATCAGTGAGGGGGAGTCAGGCACAGATACGCAGTATTTT. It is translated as CAISEGESGTDTQYF.

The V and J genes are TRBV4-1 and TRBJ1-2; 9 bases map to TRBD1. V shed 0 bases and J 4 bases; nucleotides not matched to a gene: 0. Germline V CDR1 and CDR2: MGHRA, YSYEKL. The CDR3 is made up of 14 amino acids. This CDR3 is CASSQETGGYGYTF. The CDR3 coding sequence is TGCGCCAGCAGCCAAGAGACAGGGGGCTATGGCTACACCTTC.

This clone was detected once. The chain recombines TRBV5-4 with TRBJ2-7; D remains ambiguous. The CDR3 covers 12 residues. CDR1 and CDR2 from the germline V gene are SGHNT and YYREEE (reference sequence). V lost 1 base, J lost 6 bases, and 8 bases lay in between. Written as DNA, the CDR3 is TGTGCCAGCAGCTTGTTTAAGCGCGAGCAGTACTTC. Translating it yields CASSLFKREQYF.

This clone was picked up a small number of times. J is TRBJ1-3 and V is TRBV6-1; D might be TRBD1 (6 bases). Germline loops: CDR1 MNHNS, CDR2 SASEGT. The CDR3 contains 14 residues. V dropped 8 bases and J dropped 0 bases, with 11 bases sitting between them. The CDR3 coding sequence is TGTGCCAGCGGAGACAGGAGCTCTGGAAACACCATATATTTT. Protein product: CASGDRSSGNTIYF.

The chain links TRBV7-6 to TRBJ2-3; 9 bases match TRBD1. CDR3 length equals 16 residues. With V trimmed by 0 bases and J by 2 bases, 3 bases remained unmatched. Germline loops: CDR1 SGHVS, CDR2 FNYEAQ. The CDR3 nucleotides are TGTGCCAGCAGCTTAGCGGGACAGGGACCCACAGATACGCAGTATTTT. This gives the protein CASSLAGQGPTDTQYF.

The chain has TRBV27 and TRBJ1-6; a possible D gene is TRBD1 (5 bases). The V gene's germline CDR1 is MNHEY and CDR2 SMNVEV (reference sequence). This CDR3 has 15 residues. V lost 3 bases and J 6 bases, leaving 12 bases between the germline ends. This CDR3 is CASSFTGASNSPLHF. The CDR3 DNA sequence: TGTGCCAGCAGTTTTACAGGAGCGAGTAATTCACCCCTCCACTTT.